A selection of T cell receptor beta chains follows, all from one sample in a study of shared clonotypes between healthy human individuals. Some clones are missing from TCRdb's copy, which holds only in-frame ones; the method was immunoSEQ multiplex PCR. The table records around 500,000 clones, about 78% of them present only once. The sample was PBMCs. These receptors all come from a woman in her 40s in good health. Some clones in this sample may be carry-over from other donors' samples. The CDR3 runs from the conserved cysteine through the conserved F or W. The order of the fields is V gene, D gene, CDR3 protein. The D gene is left open where the match is weak.

v_gene: TRBV4-1
d_gene: NA
CDR3aa: CASSLDQNNYEQYF

v_gene: TRBV2
d_gene: NA
CDR3aa: CACREFAGQDTEQFF

v_gene: TRBV28
d_gene: NA
CDR3aa: CASSLGMNTEAFF

v_gene: TRBV4-2
d_gene: NA
CDR3aa: CASSQDYSIDTYEQYF

v_gene: TRBV6-5
d_gene: TRBD2
CDR3aa: CASSYLYQGGADEQFF

v_gene: TRBV27
d_gene: NA
CDR3aa: CASSFNNQVGETQYF

v_gene: TRBV11-2
d_gene: NA
CDR3aa: CASSSPLGSYNEQFF

v_gene: TRBV7-9
d_gene: NA
CDR3aa: CASSPLGPLYNEQFF

v_gene: TRBV6-5
d_gene: TRBD1
CDR3aa: CASSQDRTVTEAFF

v_gene: TRBV15
d_gene: NA
CDR3aa: CATSRDNFQGEQYF

v_gene: TRBV6-5
d_gene: NA
CDR3aa: CASSLRENNEQFF

v_gene: TRBV7-6
d_gene: TRBD1
CDR3aa: CASSSNRGSGGAYTDTQYF

v_gene: TRBV29-1
d_gene: NA
CDR3aa: CRVLVGTEAFF

v_gene: TRBV18
d_gene: TRBD2
CDR3aa: CASSGGVNYEQYF

v_gene: TRBV28
d_gene: TRBD1
CDR3aa: CASSLHATGGGNQPQHF

v_gene: TRBV5-4
d_gene: NA
CDR3aa: CASSLSNNYYEQYF

v_gene: TRBV4-1
d_gene: NA
CDR3aa: CASSRGGPEGTQYF

v_gene: TRBV7-3
d_gene: TRBD2
CDR3aa: CASSLKTSPNNYNEQFF

v_gene: TRBV5-1
d_gene: TRBD2
CDR3aa: CASSPEGLAGRREQFF

v_gene: TRBV4-1
d_gene: TRBD1
CDR3aa: CASSQVQARGRSGNTIYF

v_gene: TRBV28
d_gene: TRBD1
CDR3aa: CASRSVGQEVGYGYTF

v_gene: TRBV6-5
d_gene: TRBD2
CDR3aa: CASLPSGKNQETQYF

v_gene: TRBV5-6
d_gene: NA
CDR3aa: CASSFPQANTEAFF

v_gene: TRBV11-2
d_gene: NA
CDR3aa: CASSLGLGRGETQYF

v_gene: TRBV5-6
d_gene: NA
CDR3aa: CASSLGRISTDTQHF

v_gene: TRBV7-7
d_gene: TRBD1
CDR3aa: CASSADRGFGKETQYF

v_gene: TRBV28
d_gene: NA
CDR3aa: CASSPPKGEVEQFF

v_gene: TRBV2
d_gene: NA
CDR3aa: CASSDIKGSFEQFF

v_gene: TRBV7-8
d_gene: NA
CDR3aa: CASSRWGVSDQGNTIYF

v_gene: TRBV7-9
d_gene: NA
CDR3aa: CASSRTYGTGELFF

v_gene: TRBV29-1
d_gene: NA
CDR3aa: CSANPYQGRQFF

v_gene: TRBV14
d_gene: TRBD2
CDR3aa: CASSPILARAYEQYF

v_gene: TRBV2
d_gene: TRBD1
CDR3aa: CASRDRVTDTQYF

v_gene: TRBV7-2
d_gene: TRBD2
CDR3aa: CASSRRLAGGSADTQYF

v_gene: TRBV5-5
d_gene: NA
CDR3aa: CASSFGTLRYEQYF

v_gene: TRBV6-4
d_gene: NA
CDR3aa: CASSEAAYNEQFF

v_gene: TRBV5-1
d_gene: NA
CDR3aa: CASSWDTYGYTF